The 15 T cell receptor beta chains presented below share a single source sample, sequenced in a study of blood T cell repertoires in COVID-19. The data were produced by immunoSEQ multiplex PCR, yet TCRdb's version contains in-frame clones alone and is incomplete. The sample has about 31,000 clones, around 90% seen once. Material: peripheral blood. These receptors were obtained from a man aged 65 to 79 with active or convalescent COVID-19.

This chain links TRBV11-2 with TRBJ1-2; D perhaps matches TRBD1 (6 bases). Trimming removed 3 bases at V and 2 bases at J, with 16 bases between. The length of the CDR3 is 16 residues. Germline V gene sequence: CDR1 SGHAT, CDR2 FQNNGV. The DNA for the CDR3 is TGTGCCAGCAGCTTCGCCTCACAGGGCCCCAACTATGGCTACACCTTC. Its protein product is CASSFASQGPNYGYTF.

This clone is medium-sized in the sample. The chain uses TRBV11-2 and TRBJ1-2, with D maybe TRBD1 (6 bases). Trimming removed 3 bases at V and 7 bases at J, with 6 bases between. CDR1 and CDR2 from the germline V gene are SGHAT and FQNNGV. The CDR3 contains 11 residues. The CDR3 is CASSFRGGYTF. DNA of the CDR3: TGTGCCAGCAGCTTCAGGGGTGGCTACACCTTC.

This clone was seen only a few times. This chain joins TRBV2 and TRBJ1-1; 8 bases align to TRBD1. Germline V gene sequence: CDR1 SNHLY, CDR2 FYNNEI. The CDR3 runs to 14 residues. The V segment lost 5 bases and the J segment 5 bases; nucleotides outside the gene matches: 7. The CDR3 sequence: CASSSNRGGTEAFF. CDR3 in DNA: TGTGCCAGCAGTTCGAACAGGGGGGGTACTGAAGCTTTCTTT.

The count of this clone is one. This chain joins TRBV7-3 and TRBJ2-5; 8 bases map to TRBD2. The germline gives CDR1 SGHTA, CDR2 FQGTGA. The CDR3 extends over 18 amino acids. After removal of 5 bases from V and 4 bases from J, the junction contained 18 bases not matched to a gene. CDR3 region: CASSPPTSVSPRPETQYF. For the CDR3, the DNA is TGTGCCAGCAGCCCCCCGACTAGCGTTTCCCCAAGACCAGAGACCCAGTACTTC.

This clone was seen only once. The chain combines TRBV6-5 with TRBJ1-2, with TRBD1 matching over 7 bases. The CDR3 runs 15 residues. The V gene end was trimmed by 7 bases and the J gene end by 6 bases; junction bases not matched to a gene: 14. In germline, CDR1 is MNHEY, CDR2 SVGAGI. Here the CDR3 reads CASKQQGGQIHGYTF. DNA of the CDR3: TGTGCCAGCAAGCAGCAGGGGGGACAGATCCATGGCTACACCTTC.

The chain couples TRBV12-3 or TRBV12-4 to TRBJ1-2, with a possible D match to TRBD1 (6 bases). Deletions cut 10 bases from V and 8 bases from J, with 11 bases between. The CDR3 runs to 10 residues. The CDR3: CATYREGYTF. The CDR3 nucleotides are TGTGCCACCTACAGGGAGGGCTACACCTTC.

The rearrangement joins TRBV7-5 to TRBJ2-7; the table's D call, TRBD1, has no DNA check behind it. TRBV7-5 is assigned pseudogene status. The CDR3 loop spans 11 amino acids. This CDR3 reads CARSGTYEQYV. In DNA form, the CDR3 reads TGTGCCAGAAGTGGCACCTACGAGCAGTACGTC.

The rearrangement uses TRBV3-1 (or the pseudogene TRBV3-2) and TRBJ2-1, with a weak D call TRBD1 (5 bases). V was pared by 1 base and J by 4 bases, with 14 bases between. The length of the CDR3 is 16 residues. Germline V gene lookup returns CDR1 LGHDT and CDR2 YNNKEL (reference sequence). The CDR3 coding sequence is TGTGCCAGCAGCCAAGTGCCAGGGAATCCTTACAATGAGCAGTTCTTC. Amino acids: CASSQVPGNPYNEQFF.

With regard to this clone: Mismatch with germline at one junction end may stem from a read error. V and J are TRBV19 and TRBJ2-7; weak D call: TRBD1 (6 bases). CDR3 length: 14 amino acids. Germline-derived CDR1 and CDR2 are LNHDA and SQIVND (reference sequence). CDR3 sequence reads: CVSSSGTSSYEQYF. DNA for the CDR3: TGTGTCAGTAGTTCAGGGACATCTTCCTACGAGCAGTACTTC.

V and J are TRBV30 and TRBJ2-1; D gene uncertain. The CDR3 sequence is 11 residues long. Germline-derived CDR1 and CDR2 are GTSNPN and SVGIG (reference sequence). The V and J ends lost 0 bases and 7 bases respectively, with 4 bases between them. The CDR3 loop is CAWSVLNEQFF. The CDR3 DNA follows: TGTGCCTGGAGTGTTCTGAATGAGCAGTTCTTC.

The table lists this clone with a count of one. Here the CDR3 reads CASRGISNSPLHF. Written as DNA, the CDR3 is TGTGCCAGCAGAGGCATTAGCAATTCACCCCTCCACTTT. The J gene is TRBJ1-6, the V gene TRBV6-5; D unresolved. In germline, CDR1 is MNHEY, CDR2 SVGAGI. Trimming shortened V by 6 bases and J by 7 bases, and 10 bases separated the two germline ends. The CDR3 length is 13 residues.

The chain joins TRBV10-3 to TRBJ1-2, with TRBD1 matching 8 bases. This CDR3 spans 15 amino acids. The germline gives CDR1 ENHRY, CDR2 SYGVKD. Trimming took 3 bases from V and 6 from J; bases not matched to a gene: 9. The chain's CDR3 is CAISEPTGGGHGYTF. CDR3 nucleotides: TGTGCCATCAGTGAACCAACAGGGGGAGGTCATGGCTACACCTTC.

The rearrangement joins TRBV5-8 to TRBJ2-7; 7 nucleotides agree with TRBD2. The CDR3 length is 15 residues. CDR1 and CDR2 (germline): SGHTS, YDEGEE. After removal of 3 bases from V and 1 base from J, the junction contained 7 bases not matched to a gene. CDR3 protein: CASSSVVGGSYEQYF. The CDR3 DNA is TGTGCCAGCAGCTCGGTGGTGGGGGGGTCCTACGAGCAGTACTTC.

The CDR3 sequence: CASSPGGRTGGNYGYTF. The DNA for the CDR3 is TGTGCCAGCAGCCCCGGGGGGAGGACAGGGGGCAACTATGGCTACACCTTC. The J gene is TRBJ1-2, the V gene TRBV5-4, with TRBD1 identical over 11 bases. The CDR3 covers 17 residues. J lost 2 bases, V lost 4 bases, and 10 bases had no gene match. Looked up from germline, CDR1 is SGHNT and CDR2 is YYREEE (reference sequence).

The chain employs TRBV5-4 and TRBJ2-2, with 11 nucleotides matching TRBD2. Looked up from germline, CDR1 is SGHNT and CDR2 is YYREEE (reference sequence). V was clipped by 2 bases and J by 7 bases; unmatched bases: 7. The CDR3 extends over 16 amino acids. The CDR3, as DNA: TGTGCCAGCAGCTTTAGCGGGGGGGCGATTCACGGGGAGCTGTTTTTT. As protein: CASSFSGGAIHGELFF.